These 32 T cell receptor beta chains share one sample of origin, sequenced in a study of blood T cells in healthy people across ages. A sample-barcoded 5' primer and a J-beta primer mix were used in a second PCR of about 7 to 11 cycles. TCRdb processed the 5' RACE reads anew with MiXCR; each CDR3 protein has one entry. The table shows about 930,000 distinct CDR3 sequences, with roughly 29% occurring only once. The same specimen was also included in a second study, on T cells of mothers and their children.

The specimen was blood. These receptors all stem from a woman aged 40-49 years in good health.

This sequence joins TRBV28 and TRBJ1-5; D perhaps matches TRBD1 (5 bases). With 10 bases removed from V and 3 bases from J, the gap between germline ends came to 13 bases. Germline CDR1 is MDHEN and CDR2 is SYDVKM. The CDR3 has 13 amino acids. For the CDR3, the DNA is TGTGCCATCCTGGGGGGGGACAATCAGCCCCAGCATTTT. This translates into CAILGGDNQPQHF.

This clonotype showed up just a few times. The V call is TRBV5-1, the J call TRBJ1-2; tentatively, D is TRBD1 (5 bases). Between the trimmed V and J ends, which lost 1 base and 7 bases, there was a span of 14 bases. Per the germline V gene, CDR1 is SGHRS and CDR2 is YFSETQ. The CDR3 is 14 amino acids. CDR3 protein: CASSLSGGILGYTF. CDR3 DNA: TGCGCCAGCAGCTTGAGTGGGGGGATTCTTGGCTACACCTTC. Combining the CDR3 with reference TRBV5-1 and TRBJ1-2 gives the whole variable domain KAGVTQTPRYLIKTRGQQVTLSCSPISGHRSVSWYQQTPGQGLQFLFEYFSETQRNKGNFPGRFSGRQFSNSRSEMNVSTLELGDSALYLCASSLSGGILGYTFGSGTRLTVV.

This clonotype occurred a few times. This chain uses TRBV4-1 with TRBJ2-1; D might be TRBD1 (6 bases). Between the trimmed V and J ends, which lost 1 base and 8 bases, there was a span of 24 bases. The CDR3 contains 18 residues. Germline V gene data show CDR1 as MGHRA and CDR2 as YSYEKL. The CDR3 region has the DNA TGCGCCAGCAGCCAAGTTACAGGGTCTAATCCCCAAGGCCATGAGCAGTTCTTC. Its protein is CASSQVTGSNPQGHEQFF.

A remark on this clonotype: A read error may be the cause here, since a much bigger clone is one base away. The chain joins TRBV6-2 or TRBV6-3 to TRBJ2-1; possible D gene TRBD1, 5 bases. Germline V gives CDR1 MNHEY, CDR2 SVGEGT. V was cut by 7 bases and J by 10 bases, with 14 bases left in between. The CDR3 length is 12 residues. The CDR3 sequence is CASTQGSYEQFF. CDR3 DNA sequence: TGTGCCAGCACTCAGGGCTCCTACGAGCAGTTCTTC.

This clonotype was recorded once. This chain uses TRBV4-1 with TRBJ1-2; no reliable D call. The CDR3 has 12 residues. The V gene lost 5 bases and the J gene lost 8 bases, with 12 bases spanning the gap. Germline lookup yields CDR1 MGHRA and CDR2 YSYEKL. The CDR3 region is CASSCTGMGYTF. The CDR3, as DNA: TGCGCCAGCAGCTGCACGGGGATGGGCTACACCTTC.

This clonotype has more than one count but fewer than ten. The chain carries TRBV16 and TRBJ1-2, with no clear D. CDR3 length: 14 amino acids. Germline V lookup: CDR1 KGHSY, CDR2 FQNENV. The V gene lost 0 bases and the J gene lost 4 bases, with 9 bases spanning the gap. The CDR3 DNA is TGTGCCAGCAGCCAATCGAGGGTCGGCTATGGCTACACCTTC. Amino acid sequence: CASSQSRVGYGYTF. Based on the CDR3 plus reference TRBV16 and TRBJ1-2, the full variable domain is GEEVAQTPKHLVRGEGQKAKLYCAPIKGHSYVFWYQQVLKNEFKFLISFQNENVFDETGMPKERFSAKCLPNSPCSLEIQATKLEDSAVYFCASSQSRVGYGYTFGSGTRLTVV.

The chain joins TRBV14 to TRBJ2-1; tentative D call: TRBD2 (6 bases). Germline V gene sequence: CDR1 SGHDN, CDR2 FVKESK. The CDR3 has 15 amino acids. V lost 1 base and J lost 3, with 10 bases in between. CDR3 sequence: CASSQVGGVYNEQFF. The CDR3 bases are TGTGCCAGCAGCCAAGTGGGCGGGGTCTACAATGAGCAGTTCTTC.

The V gene is TRBV20-1, the J gene TRBJ1-1; no reliable D call. Germline V gene sequence: CDR1 DFQATT, CDR2 SNEGSKA (reference sequence). The V and J ends lost 3 bases and 2 bases respectively, with 13 bases between them. The length of the CDR3 is 14 residues. The CDR3 sequence: CSASKKSLNTEAFF. CDR3 nucleotide sequence: TGCAGTGCTAGTAAAAAGAGTTTAAACACTGAAGCTTTCTTT.

This clonotype occurred a few times. The J gene is TRBJ2-5, the V gene TRBV12-3 or TRBV12-4; a weak D match, TRBD2 (6 bases). Trimming stripped 7 bases from V and 1 base from J, with 13 bases between. The CDR3 is 14 amino acids. The CDR3 sequence: CASNTNGGQETQYF. The CDR3 DNA reads as TGTGCCAGCAACACTAACGGGGGCCAAGAGACCCAGTACTTC.

At least ten counts were recorded for this clonotype. The chain combines TRBV20-1 with TRBJ2-5, with 8 bases lining up with TRBD1. This CDR3 is 17 amino acids long. Germline V gene data show CDR1 as DFQATT and CDR2 as SNEGSKA (reference sequence). The V gene end was trimmed by 2 bases and the J gene end by 2 bases; junction bases not matched to a gene: 13. Here the CDR3 reads CSARPPTQGAIQETQYF. DNA for the CDR3: TGCAGTGCTAGACCCCCGACCCAGGGGGCTATACAAGAGACCCAGTACTTC.

This clonotype was counted at least ten times. V usage is TRBV6-6 and J usage is TRBJ1-5; D unclear. This CDR3 is built from 13 residues. V lost 4 bases, J lost 4 bases, and 8 bases lay in between. In germline, CDR1 is MNHNY, CDR2 SVGAGI (reference sequence). The CDR3 DNA reads TGTGCCAGCAGTTTCGAATCGAATCAGCCCCAGCATTTT. This translates into CASSFESNQPQHF.

There are a few counts of this clonotype. The V gene is TRBV20-1, the J gene TRBJ1-2; D gene unclear. Germline V gene lookup returns CDR1 DFQATT and CDR2 SNEGSKA (reference sequence). V was trimmed by 8 bases and J by 2 bases, leaving 15 bases between them. This CDR3 has 13 amino acids. Written as DNA, the CDR3 is TGCAGTAGGCGTCCGGGGTTAAACTATGGCTACACCTTC. As protein: CSRRPGLNYGYTF.

As for this clonotype: A much larger clonotype is one base distant, so this may be a read error. The chain employs TRBV7-2 and TRBJ2-7; D uncertain. Germline CDR1 and CDR2: SGHTA and FQGNSA. The CDR3 runs 14 residues. The CDR3 reads CASSLAGVSYGQYF. CDR3 coding DNA: TGTGCCAGCAGCTTAGCGGGCGTATCCTACGGGCAGTACTTC.

The sample holds a few counts of this clonotype. This chain links TRBV3-1 with TRBJ2-1; 9 positions match TRBD2. The J call could be wrong; TRBJ2-7 is a better fit for the DNA end. Germline CDR1 and CDR2: LGHDT and YNNKEL (reference sequence). The CDR3 length is 16 residues. The CDR3 region is CASTQGTSSLYNEQYF. The CDR3 nucleotides are TGTGCCAGCACCCAGGGGACTAGCAGCCTCTACAATGAGCAGTACTTC.

This clonotype was counted many times. This chain joins TRBV5-1 and TRBJ2-7, with D unresolved. V was pared by 0 bases and J by 3 bases, with 7 bases between. Germline V gene data show CDR1 as SGHRS and CDR2 as YFSETQ. CDR3 size: 13 residues. The CDR3 loop reads CASSLEGRYEQYF. The CDR3 DNA follows: TGCGCCAGCAGCTTGGAGGGCCGCTACGAGCAGTACTTC. The variable domain in full, completed from reference TRBV5-1 and TRBJ2-7, reads KAGVTQTPRYLIKTRGQQVTLSCSPISGHRSVSWYQQTPGQGLQFLFEYFSETQRNKGNFPGRFSGRQFSNSRSEMNVSTLELGDSALYLCASSLEGRYEQYFGPGTRLTVT.

The DNA for the CDR3 is TGCGCCAGCAGCCAAGAAAAACAGGGCTATGGCTACACCTTC. It encodes CASSQEKQGYGYTF. The rearrangement links TRBV4-3 to TRBJ1-2, with D tentatively TRBD1 (6 bases). Germline CDR1 and CDR2: LGHNA and YSLEER. The V gene lost 0 bases and the J gene lost 4 bases, with 9 bases spanning the gap. This CDR3 region has 14 residues.

With respect to this clonotype: This may be a read error: a much more frequent sequence differs by one nucleotide. The conserved phenylalanine or tryptophan is not found at the CDR3 terminus, so this likely reflects a read error. This rearrangement joins TRBV5-6 to TRBJ2-7; D perhaps matches TRBD1 (5 bases). Germline values: CDR1 SGHDT, CDR2 YYEEEE. There are 13 residues in the CDR3. V lost 4 bases and J lost 0, with 8 bases in between. CDR3 sequence reads: CASSTDISYEQYC. CDR3 DNA: TGTGCCAGCAGCACGGACATCTCCTACGAGCAGTACTGC.

This clonotype was detected many times. The CDR3 bases are TGTGCCAGCAGTTTATTGGGACAGGCATACGAGCAGTACTTC. This codes for CASSLLGQAYEQYF. The gene calls are TRBV27 and TRBJ2-7; 8 nucleotides align to TRBD1. CDR1 MNHEY and CDR2 SMNVEV come from the germline V gene (reference sequence). J gave up 4 bases and V 1 base, and 3 bases lay outside the gene matches. CDR3 length equals 14 residues.

The CDR3 reads CAWTKPGNTEAFF. CDR3 DNA sequence: TGTGCCTGGACCAAGCCCGGGAACACTGAAGCTTTCTTT. The rearrangement uses TRBV30 and TRBJ1-1; D call uncertain. Trimming pared 4 bases from V and 1 base from J, leaving 10 bases between. The CDR3 has 13 amino acids. Germline assignment: CDR1 GTSNPN and CDR2 SVGIG (reference sequence).

This clonotype was seen only a few times. The gene calls are TRBV5-6 and TRBJ1-3; D call uncertain. The CDR3 loop spans 16 amino acids. Between the trimmed V and J ends, which lost 0 bases and 4 bases, there was a span of 14 bases. CDR1 is SGHDT and CDR2 is YYEEEE in the germline V gene. CDR3 DNA sequence: TGTGCCAGCAGCTTGGCTCCGGCAGGAACAGGAAACACCATATATTTT. Translated, it gives CASSLAPAGTGNTIYF.

Only a few counts were recorded for this clonotype. The V call is TRBV7-2, the J call TRBJ2-5, with 7 bases fitting TRBD1. The junction had 9 bases not matched to a gene; V was cut back by 5 bases and J by 3 bases. The CDR3 extends over 15 amino acids. Germline V lookup: CDR1 SGHTA, CDR2 FQGNSA. The CDR3 sequence: CASSTQQGPEETQYF. Here the CDR3 DNA reads TGTGCCAGCAGCACCCAACAGGGGCCAGAAGAGACCCAGTACTTC. The complete variable domain, with remaining parts taken from reference TRBV7-2 and TRBJ2-5, reads GAGVSQSPSNKVTEKGKDVELRCDPISGHTALYWYRQSLGQGLEFLIYFQGNSAPDKSGLPSDRFSAERTGGSVSTLTIQRTQQEDSAVYLCASSTQQGPEETQYFGPGTRLLVL.

This clonotype was seen repeatedly, ten times or more. This chain links TRBV28 with TRBJ2-7; weak D call: TRBD1 (5 bases). This CDR3 spans 14 amino acids. V lost 1 base and J 1 base, leaving 8 bases between the germline ends. Germline loops: CDR1 MDHEN, CDR2 SYDVKM. The CDR3 protein is CASSLLDRSYEQYF. The CDR3 nucleotides are TGTGCCAGCAGTTTATTAGACAGATCCTACGAGCAGTACTTC.

Concerning this clonotype itself: One end of the junction does not line up with germline, which may come from a read error. The chain employs TRBV7-3 and TRBJ2-1, with a tentative D call TRBD2 (7 bases). The CDR3 extends over 16 amino acids. CDR1 and CDR2 from the germline V gene are SGHTA and FQGTGA. CDR3 DNA sequence: TGTGCCGGCAGCTTAATACGGGGGGCCCCCTACAATGAGCAGTTCTTC. This sequence encodes CAGSLIRGAPYNEQFF.

This clonotype turned up a few times. A much larger clone lies one base from this, so it may be a read error. The chain is built from TRBV7-6 and TRBJ2-5; possibly TRBD1 for D (5 bases). This CDR3 has 16 amino acids. Between the trimmed V and J ends, which lost 2 bases and 4 bases, there was a span of 17 bases. The germline V gene has CDR1 SGHVS and CDR2 FNYEAQ. The CDR3 bases are TGTGCCAGCAGCTTATATGAGACAGCCCCTGTAGAGACCCAGTACTTC. Translation gives CASSLYETAPVETQYF.

J is TRBJ2-2 and V is TRBV12-3 or TRBV12-4, with TRBD2 as a possible D gene (5 bases). The CDR3 has 15 amino acids. Trimming cost V 6 bases and J 4 bases, with 15 bases left between them. Here the CDR3 DNA reads TGTGCCAGCAGGAGCAGAGAAGAGGGCACCGGGGAGCTGTTTTTT. This translates into CASRSREEGTGELFF.

The genes are TRBV12-3 or TRBV12-4 and TRBJ1-5; weak D call: TRBD1 (5 bases). The germline V and J ends were trimmed by 6 bases and 5 bases, with 14 bases remaining between them. This CDR3 comprises 14 residues. For the CDR3, the DNA is TGTGCCAGCAGCCCTGACAGTACATATCAGCCCCAGCATTTT. Protein: CASSPDSTYQPQHF.

V and J are TRBV11-1 and TRBJ2-2, with D unresolved. The CDR3 is 13 residues long. Germline CDR1 SGHAT, CDR2 FQDESV (reference sequence). V was shortened by 0 bases and J by 6 bases, with 5 bases between the two germline ends. In nucleotides, the CDR3 is TGTGCCAGCAGCTTAGCCGGGCCCGGGGAGCTGTTTTTT. This translates into CASSLAGPGELFF.

This clonotype was observed once. This rearrangement joins TRBV28 to TRBJ2-4; D is unresolved. Germline V gene lookup returns CDR1 MDHEN and CDR2 SYDVKM. CDR3 length: 12 amino acids. V dropped 3 bases and J dropped 15 bases, with 15 bases sitting between them. CDR3 sequence reads: CASSLMIAERYF. For the CDR3, the DNA is TGTGCCAGCAGTTTGATGATCGCCGAGCGGTACTTC. Combining the CDR3 with reference TRBV28 and TRBJ2-4 gives the whole variable domain DVKVTQSSRYLVKRTGEKVFLECVQDMDHENMFWYRQDPGLGLRLIYFSYDVKMKEKGDIPEGYSVSREKKERFSLILESASTNQTSMYLCASSLMIAERYFGAGTRLSVL.

The chain links TRBV7-8 to TRBJ1-2, with D possibly being TRBD1 (5 bases). The V end lost 0 bases, the J end lost 7 bases, and 15 bases lay between the germline ends. Germline V gene lookup returns CDR1 SGHVS and CDR2 FQNEAQ. CDR3 length equals 15 residues. The CDR3 sequence: CASSLASGTPSGYTF. CDR3 DNA sequence: TGTGCCAGCAGCTTAGCGTCCGGGACCCCTTCTGGCTACACCTTC.

This clonotype occurred a few times. This chain joins TRBV20-1 and TRBJ1-2; possible D gene TRBD1, 6 bases. The germline CDR1 and CDR2 sequences are DFQATT and SNEGSKA (reference sequence). The CDR3 loop spans 15 amino acids. Trimming took 0 bases from V and 2 from J, leaving 13 bases between them. Written as DNA, the CDR3 is TGCAGTGCTAGAGATGCTAAGACAGGCAACTATGGCTACACCTTC. Encoded protein: CSARDAKTGNYGYTF.

This clonotype was found a few times. The CDR3 bases are TGTGCCAGCAGTTCAAAGCATAATTCACCCCTCCACTTT. This encodes CASSSKHNSPLHF. This sequence joins TRBV27 and TRBJ1-6; no firm D call. This CDR3 has 13 amino acids. The ends were cut back, 4 bases at V and 5 bases at J, with 6 bases in the middle. Per the germline V gene, CDR1 is MNHEY and CDR2 is SMNVEV (reference sequence).

This chain uses TRBV20-1 with TRBJ2-7, with D perhaps matching TRBD1 (7 bases). Trimming stripped 1 base from V and 0 bases from J, with 10 bases between. Germline CDR1 reads DFQATT; CDR2 reads SNEGSKA (reference sequence). The CDR3 runs 14 residues. This CDR3 reads CSARGGDSSYEQYF. In nucleotides, the CDR3 is TGCAGTGCTAGAGGGGGGGACAGCTCCTACGAGCAGTACTTC.